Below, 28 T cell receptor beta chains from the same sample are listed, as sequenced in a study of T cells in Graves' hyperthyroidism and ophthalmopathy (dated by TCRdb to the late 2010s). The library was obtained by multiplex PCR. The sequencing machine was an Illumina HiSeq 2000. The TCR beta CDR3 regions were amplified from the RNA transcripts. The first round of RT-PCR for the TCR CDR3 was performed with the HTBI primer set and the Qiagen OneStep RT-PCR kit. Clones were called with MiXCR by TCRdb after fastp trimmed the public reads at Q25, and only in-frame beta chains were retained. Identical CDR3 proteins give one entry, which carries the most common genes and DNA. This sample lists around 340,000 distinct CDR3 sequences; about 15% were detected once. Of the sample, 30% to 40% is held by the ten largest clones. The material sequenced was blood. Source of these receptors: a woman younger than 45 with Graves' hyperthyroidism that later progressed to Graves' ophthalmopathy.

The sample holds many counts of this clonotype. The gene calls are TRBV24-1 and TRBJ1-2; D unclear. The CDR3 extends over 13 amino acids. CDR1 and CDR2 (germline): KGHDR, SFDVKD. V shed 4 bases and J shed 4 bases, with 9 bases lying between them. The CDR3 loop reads CATSDQTGYGYTF. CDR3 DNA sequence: TGTGCCACCAGTGACCAGACCGGCTATGGCTACACCTTC.

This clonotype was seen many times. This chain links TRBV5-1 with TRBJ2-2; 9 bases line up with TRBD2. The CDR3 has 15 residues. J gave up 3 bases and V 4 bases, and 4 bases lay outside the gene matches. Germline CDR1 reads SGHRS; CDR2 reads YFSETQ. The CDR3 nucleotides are TGCGCCAGCAGCCTAACTAGCGGGTACACCGGGGAGCTGTTTTTT. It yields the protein CASSLTSGYTGELFF.

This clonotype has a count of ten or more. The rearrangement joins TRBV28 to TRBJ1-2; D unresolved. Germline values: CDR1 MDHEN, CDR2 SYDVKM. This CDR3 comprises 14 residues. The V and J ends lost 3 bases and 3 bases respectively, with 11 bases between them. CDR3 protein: CASSFGGIDYGYTF. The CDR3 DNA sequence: TGTGCCAGCAGTTTCGGAGGGATCGACTATGGCTACACCTTC.

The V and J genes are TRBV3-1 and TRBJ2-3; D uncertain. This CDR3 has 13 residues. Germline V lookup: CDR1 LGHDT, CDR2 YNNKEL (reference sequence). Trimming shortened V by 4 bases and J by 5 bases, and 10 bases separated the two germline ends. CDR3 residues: CASSLRLEDTQYF. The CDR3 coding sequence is TGTGCCAGCAGCCTCCGCCTTGAAGATACGCAGTATTTT.

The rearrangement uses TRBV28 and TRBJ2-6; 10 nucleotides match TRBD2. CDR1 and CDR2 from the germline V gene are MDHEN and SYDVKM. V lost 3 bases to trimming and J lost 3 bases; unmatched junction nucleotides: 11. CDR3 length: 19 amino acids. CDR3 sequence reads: CASSFLTSGIAFGANVLTF. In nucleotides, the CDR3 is TGTGCCAGCAGTTTCCTCACTAGCGGGATTGCGTTTGGGGCCAACGTCCTGACTTTC.

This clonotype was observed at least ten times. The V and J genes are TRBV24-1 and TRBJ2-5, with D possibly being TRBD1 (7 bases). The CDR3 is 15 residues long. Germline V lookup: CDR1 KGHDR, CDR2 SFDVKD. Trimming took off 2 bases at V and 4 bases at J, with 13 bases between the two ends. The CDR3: CATSDWRGHGETQYF. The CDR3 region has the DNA TGTGCCACCAGTGATTGGAGGGGGCACGGAGAGACCCAGTACTTC.

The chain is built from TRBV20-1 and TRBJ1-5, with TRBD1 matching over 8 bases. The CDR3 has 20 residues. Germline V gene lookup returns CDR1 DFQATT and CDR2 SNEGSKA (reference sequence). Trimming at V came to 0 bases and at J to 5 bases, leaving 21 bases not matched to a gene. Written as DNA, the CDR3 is TGCAGTGCTAGAGAGAGGGCTGCGGGACAGGTATTTCTCAGGGATCAGCCCCAGCATTTT. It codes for CSARERAAGQVFLRDQPQHF.

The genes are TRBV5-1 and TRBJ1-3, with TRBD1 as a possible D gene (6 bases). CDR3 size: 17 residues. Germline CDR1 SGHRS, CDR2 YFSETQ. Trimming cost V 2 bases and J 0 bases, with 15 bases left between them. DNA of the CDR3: TGCGCCAGCAGCTTTAAGGGGGACGGAACCTCTGGAAACACCATATATTTT. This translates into CASSFKGDGTSGNTIYF.

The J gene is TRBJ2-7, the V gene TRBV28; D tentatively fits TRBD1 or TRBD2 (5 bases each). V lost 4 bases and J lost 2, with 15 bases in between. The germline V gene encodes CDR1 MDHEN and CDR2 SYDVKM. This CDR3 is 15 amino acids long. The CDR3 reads CASSSAGGAAYEQYF. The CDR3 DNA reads TGTGCCAGCAGTTCGGCGGGTGGGGCCGCCTACGAGCAGTACTTC.

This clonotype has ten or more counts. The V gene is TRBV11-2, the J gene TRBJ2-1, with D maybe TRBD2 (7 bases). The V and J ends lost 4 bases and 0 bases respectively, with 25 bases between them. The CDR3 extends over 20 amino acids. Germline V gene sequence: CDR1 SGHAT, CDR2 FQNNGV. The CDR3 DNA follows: TGTGCCAGCAGCTCCACGGGTACTAAGGGGGGGCCGGGCTCCTACAATGAGCAGTTCTTC. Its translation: CASSSTGTKGGPGSYNEQFF. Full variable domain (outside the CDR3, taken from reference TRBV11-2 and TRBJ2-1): EAGVAQSPRYKIIEKRQSVAFWCNPISGHATLYWYQQILGQGPKLLIQFQNNGVVDDSQLPKDRFSAERLKGVDSTLKIQPAKLEDSAVYLCASSSTGTKGGPGSYNEQFFGPGTRLTVL.

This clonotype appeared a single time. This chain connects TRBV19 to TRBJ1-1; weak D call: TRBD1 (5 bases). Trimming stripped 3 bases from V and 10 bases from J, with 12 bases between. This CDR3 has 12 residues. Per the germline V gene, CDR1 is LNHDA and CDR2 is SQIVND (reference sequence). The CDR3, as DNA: TGTGCCAGTAGTATTTCAGGACATCGAGCTTTCTTT. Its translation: CASSISGHRAFF.

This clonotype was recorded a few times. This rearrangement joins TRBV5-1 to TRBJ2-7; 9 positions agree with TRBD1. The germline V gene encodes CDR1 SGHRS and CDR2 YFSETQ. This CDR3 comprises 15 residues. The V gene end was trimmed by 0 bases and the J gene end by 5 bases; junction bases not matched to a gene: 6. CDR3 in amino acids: CASSLGGTGPNEQYF. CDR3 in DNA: TGCGCCAGCAGCTTGGGGGGGACAGGGCCTAACGAGCAGTACTTC.

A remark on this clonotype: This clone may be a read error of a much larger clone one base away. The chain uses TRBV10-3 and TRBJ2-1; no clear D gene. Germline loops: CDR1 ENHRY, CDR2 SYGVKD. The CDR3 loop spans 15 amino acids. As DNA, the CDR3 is TGTGCCATCAGTGATCTGGCATATGGCCACAATGAGCAGCTCTTC. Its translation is CAISDLAYGHNEQLF.

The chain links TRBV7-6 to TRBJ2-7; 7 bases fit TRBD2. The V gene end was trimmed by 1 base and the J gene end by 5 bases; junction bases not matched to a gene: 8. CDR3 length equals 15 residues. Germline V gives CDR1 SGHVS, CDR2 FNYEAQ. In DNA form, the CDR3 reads TGTGCCAGCAGCTTAGGTGAGGGAGGGCCGCACGAGCAGTACTTC. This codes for CASSLGEGGPHEQYF.

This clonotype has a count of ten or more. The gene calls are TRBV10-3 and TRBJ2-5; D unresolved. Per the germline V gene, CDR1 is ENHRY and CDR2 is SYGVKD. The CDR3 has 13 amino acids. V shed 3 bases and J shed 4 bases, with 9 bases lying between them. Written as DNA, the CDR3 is TGTGCCATCAGTGACGAGTGGGGAGAGACCCAGTACTTC. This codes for CAISDEWGETQYF.

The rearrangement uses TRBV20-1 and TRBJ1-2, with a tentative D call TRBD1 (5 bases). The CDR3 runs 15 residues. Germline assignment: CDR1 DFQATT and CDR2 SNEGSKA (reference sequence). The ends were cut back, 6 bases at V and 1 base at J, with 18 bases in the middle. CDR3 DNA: TGCAGTGCCATGGGGCGGACACTCCGTAACTATGGCTACACCTTC. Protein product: CSAMGRTLRNYGYTF.

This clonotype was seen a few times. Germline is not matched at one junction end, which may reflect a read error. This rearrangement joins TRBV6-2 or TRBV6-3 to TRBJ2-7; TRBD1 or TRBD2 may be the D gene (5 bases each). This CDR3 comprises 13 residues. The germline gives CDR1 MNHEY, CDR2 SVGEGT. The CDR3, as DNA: TGTGCCAACAGTTGGGGCTCTGGGACCGAGCAGTACTTC. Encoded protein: CANSWGSGTEQYF.

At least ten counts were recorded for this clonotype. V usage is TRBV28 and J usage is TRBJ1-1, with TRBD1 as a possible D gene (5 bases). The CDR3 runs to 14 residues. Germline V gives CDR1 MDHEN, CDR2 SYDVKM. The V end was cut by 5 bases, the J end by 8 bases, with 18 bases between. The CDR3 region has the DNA TGTGCCAGCAGTATGACAGCGTCATTTTTGGAAGCTTTCTTT. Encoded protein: CASSMTASFLEAFF.

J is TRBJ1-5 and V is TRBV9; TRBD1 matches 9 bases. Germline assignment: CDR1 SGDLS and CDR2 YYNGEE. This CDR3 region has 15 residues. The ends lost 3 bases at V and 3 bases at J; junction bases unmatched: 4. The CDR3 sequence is CASSGTGANNQPQHF. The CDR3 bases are TGTGCCAGCAGCGGGACAGGGGCCAACAATCAGCCCCAGCATTTT.

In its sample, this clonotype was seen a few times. This CDR3 reads CASTGGTGPYNEQFF. Written as DNA, the CDR3 is TGTGCCAGCACCGGAGGGACGGGTCCCTACAATGAGCAGTTCTTC. This chain connects TRBV6-1 to TRBJ2-1; tentative D call: TRBD2 (6 bases). Trimming left V 7 bases short and J 2 bases short, with 15 bases between. This CDR3 has 15 residues. The V gene's germline CDR1 is MNHNS and CDR2 SASEGT.

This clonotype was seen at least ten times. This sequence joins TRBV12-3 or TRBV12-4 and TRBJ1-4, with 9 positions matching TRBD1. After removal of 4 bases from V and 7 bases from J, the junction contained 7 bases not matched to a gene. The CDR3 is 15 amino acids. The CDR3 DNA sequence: TGTGCCAGCAGTTCCCCGGGACAGGGTAGTGAAAAACTGTTTTTT. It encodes CASSSPGQGSEKLFF.

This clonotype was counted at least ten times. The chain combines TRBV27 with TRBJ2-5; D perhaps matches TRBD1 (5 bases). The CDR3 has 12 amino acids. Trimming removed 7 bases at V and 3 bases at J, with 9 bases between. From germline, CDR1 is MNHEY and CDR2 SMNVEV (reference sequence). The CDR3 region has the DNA TGTGCCAGCATAGGCAGGGAAGAGACCCAGTACTTC. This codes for CASIGREETQYF.

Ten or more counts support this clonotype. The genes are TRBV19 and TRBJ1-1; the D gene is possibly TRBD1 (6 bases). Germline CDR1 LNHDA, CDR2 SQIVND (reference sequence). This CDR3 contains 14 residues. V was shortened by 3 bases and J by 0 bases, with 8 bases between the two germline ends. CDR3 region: CASSIGQLNTEAFF. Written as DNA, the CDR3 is TGTGCCAGTAGTATCGGACAGTTGAACACTGAAGCTTTCTTT.

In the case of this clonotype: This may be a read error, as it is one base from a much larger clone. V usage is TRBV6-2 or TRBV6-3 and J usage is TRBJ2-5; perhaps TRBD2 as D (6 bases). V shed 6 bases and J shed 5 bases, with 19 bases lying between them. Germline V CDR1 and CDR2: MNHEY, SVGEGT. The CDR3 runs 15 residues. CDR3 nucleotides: TGTGCCAGCAGACGAGGGGTAGGGGACTTGGAGACCCAGTACTTC. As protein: CASRRGVGDLETQYF.

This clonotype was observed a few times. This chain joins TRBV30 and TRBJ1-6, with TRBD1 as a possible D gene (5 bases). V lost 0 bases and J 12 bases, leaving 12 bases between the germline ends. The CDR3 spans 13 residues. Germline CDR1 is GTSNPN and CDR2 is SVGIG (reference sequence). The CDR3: CAWSVARTKPLHF. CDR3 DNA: TGTGCCTGGAGTGTTGCAAGGACAAAACCCCTCCACTTT.

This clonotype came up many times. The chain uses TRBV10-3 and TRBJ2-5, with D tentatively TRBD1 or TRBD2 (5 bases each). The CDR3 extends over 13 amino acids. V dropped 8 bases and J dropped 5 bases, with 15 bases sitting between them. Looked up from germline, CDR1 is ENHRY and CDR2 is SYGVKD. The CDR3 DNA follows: TGTGCCATCGCCCCGGCTGAGGGGGAGACCCAGTACTTC. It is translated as CAIAPAEGETQYF.

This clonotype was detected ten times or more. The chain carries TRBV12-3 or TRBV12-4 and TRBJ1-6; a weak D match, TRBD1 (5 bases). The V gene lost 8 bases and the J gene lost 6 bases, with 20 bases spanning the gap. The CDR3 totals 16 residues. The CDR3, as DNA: TGTGCCAGCGAAATTGCCCCCCCGGACATTAATTCACCCCTCCACTTT. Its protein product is CASEIAPPDINSPLHF.

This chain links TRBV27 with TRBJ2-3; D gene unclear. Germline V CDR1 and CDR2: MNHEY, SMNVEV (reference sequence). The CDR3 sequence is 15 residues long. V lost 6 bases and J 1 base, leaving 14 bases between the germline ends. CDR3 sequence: CASSLAVQGTDTQYF. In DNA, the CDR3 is TGTGCCAGCAGCTTAGCTGTGCAAGGCACAGATACGCAGTATTTT.